These 9 T cell receptor beta chains were all obtained from the same sample, sequenced in a study of cytomegalovirus exposure and HLA in healthy donors. Clones were sequenced by immunoSEQ multiplex PCR, and TCRdb holds only the in-frame ones, with some missing. The sample yields 200,000 to 250,000 clones, 70% to 90% seen once. The source material was PBMCs. The origin of the receptors is a woman aged 18 to 35 in good health and CMV-seronegative.

This rearrangement joins TRBV15 to TRBJ1-3; TRBD1 is a possible D gene (6 bases). Germline assignment: CDR1 LNHNV and CDR2 YYDKDF (reference sequence). Trimming stripped 5 bases from V and 2 bases from J, with 10 bases between. The CDR3 is 14 residues long. For the CDR3, the DNA is TGTGCCACCAGCGGATACAGGGCTGGAAACACCATATATTTT. Encoded protein: CATSGYRAGNTIYF.

This chain joins TRBV7-2 and TRBJ2-1; D is undetermined. The V and J ends lost 2 bases and 5 bases respectively, with 4 bases between them. The germline CDR1 and CDR2 sequences are SGHTA and FQGNSA. CDR3 length equals 12 residues. The CDR3 DNA reads as TGTGCCAGCAGCTTATGGAACAATGAGCAGTTCTTC. Its protein is CASSLWNNEQFF. The whole variable domain, remainder taken from reference TRBV7-2 and TRBJ2-1, is GAGVSQSPSNKVTEKGKDVELRCDPISGHTALYWYRQSLGQGLEFLIYFQGNSAPDKSGLPSDRFSAERTGGSVSTLTIQRTQQEDSAVYLCASSLWNNEQFFGPGTRLTVL.

V usage is TRBV4-1 and J usage is TRBJ2-1; TRBD2 matches 9 bases. CDR3 length equals 16 residues. Trimming took 0 bases from V and 9 from J; bases not matched to a gene: 9. From germline, CDR1 is MGHRA and CDR2 YSYEKL. The CDR3: CASSQEGAGGPGEQFF. In DNA, the CDR3 is TGCGCCAGCAGCCAAGAGGGCGCGGGAGGGCCGGGTGAGCAGTTCTTC.

J is TRBJ2-1 and V is TRBV2, with D possibly being TRBD2 (6 bases). Trimming removed 8 bases at V and 8 bases at J, with 16 bases between. Germline V CDR1 and CDR2: SNHLY, FYNNEI. The CDR3 covers 13 residues. CDR3 sequence (DNA): TGTGCCAGCGGCCCTCCCACGGGGGATGAGCAGTTCTTC. This codes for CASGPPTGDEQFF.

The V call is TRBV28, the J call TRBJ2-7; 8 bases line up with TRBD1. There are 13 residues in the CDR3. The V gene end was trimmed by 6 bases and the J gene end by 6 bases; junction bases not matched to a gene: 7. Germline CDR1 MDHEN, CDR2 SYDVKM. The CDR3, as DNA: TGTGCCAGCAGCACGACAGGGGTCGGCGAGCAGTACTTC. The encoded protein is CASSTTGVGEQYF.

This clone has just a few counts. The V and J genes are TRBV9 and TRBJ2-7, with a possible D match to TRBD2 (5 bases). CDR1 and CDR2 (germline): SGDLS, YYNGEE. This CDR3 contains 15 residues. V lost 0 bases to trimming and J lost 0 bases, with 10 bases between them. This chain's CDR3 is CASSVAASYSYEQYF. DNA of the CDR3: TGTGCCAGCAGCGTAGCGGCTAGCTACTCCTACGAGCAGTACTTC.

This sequence joins TRBV2 and TRBJ1-5, with a possible D match to TRBD1 (6 bases). The CDR3 is made up of 22 amino acids. Germline assignment: CDR1 SNHLY and CDR2 FYNNEI. Trimming removed 4 bases at V and 4 bases at J, with 35 bases between. DNA for the CDR3: TGTGCCAGCAGTGTAAGTTCTGGATCGGGAGGGATAGTCCGTAGGGGGAATCAGCCCCAGCATTTT. It translates to CASSVSSGSGGIVRRGNQPQHF.

This clone showed up just once. This chain connects TRBV29-1 to TRBJ2-7, with a tentative D call TRBD1 (5 bases). V shed 7 bases and J shed 4 bases, with 20 bases lying between them. The CDR3 has 14 residues. Germline lookup yields CDR1 SQVTM and CDR2 ANQGSEA. This CDR3 reads CSAQSTVATYEQYF. Here the CDR3 DNA reads TGCAGCGCCCAGTCGACAGTCGCAACGTACGAGCAGTACTTC.

J is TRBJ2-7 and V is TRBV27, with D possibly being TRBD1 (6 bases). The CDR3 contains 15 residues. V gave up 5 bases and J gave up 2 bases, with 16 bases separating them. Germline values: CDR1 MNHEY, CDR2 SMNVEV (reference sequence). The chain's CDR3 is CASSPVDSPTYEQYF. The DNA for the CDR3 is TGTGCCAGCAGTCCCGTGGACAGTCCAACCTACGAGCAGTACTTC.